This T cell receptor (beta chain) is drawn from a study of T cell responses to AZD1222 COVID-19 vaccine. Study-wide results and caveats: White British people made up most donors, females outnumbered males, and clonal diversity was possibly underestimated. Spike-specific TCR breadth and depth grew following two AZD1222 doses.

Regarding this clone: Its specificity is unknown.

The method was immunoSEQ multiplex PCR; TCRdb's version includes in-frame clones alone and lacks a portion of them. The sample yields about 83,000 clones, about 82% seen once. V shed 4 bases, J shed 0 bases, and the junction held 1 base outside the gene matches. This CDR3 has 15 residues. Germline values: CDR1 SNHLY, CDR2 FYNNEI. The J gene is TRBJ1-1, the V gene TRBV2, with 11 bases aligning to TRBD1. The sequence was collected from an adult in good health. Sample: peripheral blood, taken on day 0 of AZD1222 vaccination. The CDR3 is CASSGTGGMNTEAFF. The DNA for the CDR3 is TGTGCCAGCAGTGGGACAGGGGGCATGAACACTGAAGCTTTCTTT.